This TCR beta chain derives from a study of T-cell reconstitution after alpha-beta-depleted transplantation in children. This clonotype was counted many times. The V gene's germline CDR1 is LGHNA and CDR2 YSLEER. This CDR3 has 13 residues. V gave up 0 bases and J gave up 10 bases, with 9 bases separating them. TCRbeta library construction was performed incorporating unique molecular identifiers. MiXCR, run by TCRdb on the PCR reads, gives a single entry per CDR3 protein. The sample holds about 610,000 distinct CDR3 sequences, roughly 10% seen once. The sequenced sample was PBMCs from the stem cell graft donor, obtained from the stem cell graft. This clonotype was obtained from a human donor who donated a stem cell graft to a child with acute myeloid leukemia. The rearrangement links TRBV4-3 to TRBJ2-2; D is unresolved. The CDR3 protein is CASSQDAWEELFF. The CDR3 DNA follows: TGCGCCAGCAGCCAAGATGCGTGGGAGGAGCTGTTTTTT.